These T cell receptor beta chains were read from a single sample in a study of shared clonotypes between healthy human individuals. Profiled with immunoSEQ multiplex PCR; TCRdb holds only in-frame clones, not every one. The repertoire holds about 2.4 million clones, with roughly 92% as singletons. The sequenced material came from naive CD4+ T cells sorted from blood. These receptor sequences come from a man younger than 30 in good health. CDR3s include the opening cysteine and the closing phenylalanine or tryptophan. The D gene is left open where the match is weak. Only part of the rows carry a size: once, few, many, or a class if the clone is expanded.

>TRBJ2-1|.|.|TRBV11-2
CASSLGRLGSYNEQFF
TGTGCCAGCAGCTTAGGCCGCTTGGGCTCCTACAATGAGCAGTTCTTC
>TRBJ2-5|.|.|TRBV2
CASSDLPFERRGLQETQYF
TGTGCCAGCAGTGATCTTCCCTTCGAGAGGAGGGGGCTACAGGAGACCCAGTACTTC
>TRBJ2-3|.|TRBD2|TRBV5-4
CASSLAGLAALTQYF
TGTGCCAGCAGCTTGGCCGGGCTAGCGGCACTCACGCAGTATTTT
>TRBJ1-6|.|.|TRBV5-6
CASSFRAANSPLHF
TGTGCCAGCAGCTTCAGGGCCGCGAATTCACCCCTCCACTTT
>TRBJ2-1|.|TRBD2|TRBV5-4
CASSLQGTSRNEQFF
TGTGCCAGCAGCTTGCAAGGGACTAGTCGGAATGAGCAGTTCTTC
>TRBJ1-3|.|.|TRBV18
CASLTSESANTIYF
TGTGCCAGCCTCACGAGTGAAAGCGCAAACACCATATATTTT
>TRBJ1-1|.|.|TRBV6-1
CASLADPNTEAFF
TGTGCCAGTCTTGCGGACCCAAACACTGAAGCTTTCTTT
>TRBJ1-5|once|.|TRBV6-5
CASSQNDQPQHF
TGTGCCAGCAGTCAAAATGATCAGCCCCAGCATTTT
>TRBJ2-7|.|TRBD2|TRBV19
CASSPSGGPYEQYF
TGTGCCAGTAGTCCTAGCGGGGGCCCCTACGAGCAGTACTTC
>TRBJ1-2|.|.|TRBV9
CASSEARAYGYTF
TGTGCCAGCAGCGAGGCGCGAGCGTATGGCTACACCTTC
>TRBJ2-3|once|.|TRBV10-3
CAITSSAGTDTQYF
TGTGCCATCACCTCTAGCGCCGGCACAGATACGCAGTATTTT
>TRBJ2-5|.|.|TRBV19
CASSMDRETQYF
TGTGCCAGTAGTATGGATAGGGAGACCCAGTACTTC
>TRBJ2-5|.|.|TRBV7-6
CASSLASNWRGETQYF
TGTGCCAGCAGCTTAGCATCGAATTGGCGTGGAGAGACCCAGTACTTC
>TRBJ2-4|.|TRBD1|TRBV9
CASSVGGTVKNIQYF
TGTGCCAGCAGCGTAGGGGGGACAGTTAAAAACATTCAGTACTTC
>TRBJ2-7|.|.|TRBV25-1
CASSSGRAIGEQYF
TGTGCCAGCAGTTCGGGCAGGGCTATCGGCGAGCAGTACTTC
>TRBJ1-6|.|.|TRBV6-6
CASSNGGSPLHF
TGTGCCAGCAGTAACGGAGGTTCACCCCTCCACTTT
>TRBJ2-5|once|.|TRBV6-5
CASTPRGREETQYF
TGTGCCAGCACCCCCCGGGGCAGGGAAGAGACCCAGTACTTC
>TRBJ2-7|.|.|TRBV7-2
CASSLGGGSYEQYF
TGTGCCAGCAGCTTAGGTGGAGGCTCCTACGAGCAGTACTTC
>TRBJ1-3|.|.|TRBV7-9
CASSLERSGNTIYF
TGTGCCAGCAGCTTAGAGCGATCTGGAAACACCATATATTTT
>TRBJ2-7|.|.|TRBV6-5
CASGGIRGSYEQYF
TGTGCCAGCGGGGGAATCCGAGGCTCCTACGAGCAGTACTTC
>TRBJ2-1|once|TRBD2|TRBV19
CASSRGTGTSGPYNEQFF
TGTGCCAGTAGTAGAGGTACCGGGACTAGCGGGCCCTACAATGAGCAGTTCTTC
>TRBJ2-4|.|TRBD1|TRBV6-1
CASSTTGTGKNIQYF
TGTGCCAGCAGTACAACCGGGACAGGTAAAAACATTCAGTACTTC
>TRBJ1-6|.|.|TRBV2
CASSETRWYNSPLHF
TGTGCCAGCAGTGAAACCAGGTGGTATAATTCACCCCTCCACTTT
>TRBJ2-5|.|.|TRBV5-1
CASSLATGPGETQYF
TGCGCCAGCAGCTTGGCAACGGGACCGGGGGAGACCCAGTACTTC
>TRBJ2-2|.|.|TRBV9
CASGKRVNTGELFF
TGTGCCAGCGGTAAGCGGGTGAACACCGGGGAGCTGTTTTTT